The 29 T cell receptor beta chains below all came from one sample that was sequenced in a study of healthy donors' naive CD4 and CD8 T cells. Each TCR library used around 540 ng of total RNA and a linear amplification protocol. TCRdb reanalysed the reads using MiXCR and keeps one entry per CDR3 protein. The sample contains 150,000 to 200,000 distinct CDR3 sequences, about four fifths of which appear only once. The material sequenced was naive CD4+ and CD8+ T cells sorted from blood, pooled from several donors. These receptors were collected from a pool of human donors in good health; the sample pools cells from several healthy donors.

The rearrangement joins TRBV6-5 to TRBJ1-2; 9 bases are shared with TRBD1. The CDR3 runs 11 residues. CDR1 and CDR2 (germline): MNHEY, SVGAGI. V dropped 10 bases and J dropped 10; count of bases not matched to a gene: 7. CDR3 in DNA: TGTGCCACCAGACAGGGGGGAATCTACACCTTC. This sequence encodes CATRQGGIYTF.

The V and J genes are TRBV6-5 and TRBJ2-7, with 7 bases fitting TRBD2. V trimming: 6 bases; J trimming: 4 bases; junction bases outside the gene matches: 9. Germline CDR1 MNHEY, CDR2 SVGAGI. This CDR3 contains 14 residues. This CDR3 is CASSPSSGNYEQYF. The DNA of the CDR3 is TGTGCCAGCAGCCCTTCTAGCGGCAATTACGAGCAGTACTTC.

The sample holds a few counts of this clonotype. V and J are TRBV29-1 and TRBJ1-1, with 8 bases lining up with TRBD1. Germline loops: CDR1 SQVTM, CDR2 ANQGSEA. The CDR3 runs 13 residues. V lost 3 bases to trimming and J lost 3 bases; unmatched junction nucleotides: 3. The CDR3 protein is CSVDETGDTEAFF. As DNA, the CDR3 is TGCAGCGTTGACGAGACAGGGGACACTGAAGCTTTCTTT.

The J gene is TRBJ2-5, the V gene TRBV20-1; D gene uncertain. The CDR3 has 15 residues. V was trimmed by 7 bases and J by 1 base, leaving 19 bases between them. Per the germline V gene, CDR1 is DFQATT and CDR2 is SNEGSKA (reference sequence). The CDR3 here is CSVISDVGFQETQYF. Written as DNA, the CDR3 is TGCAGTGTCATCTCGGACGTCGGGTTCCAAGAGACCCAGTACTTC.

V and J are TRBV30 and TRBJ2-3; D gene uncertain. CDR1 and CDR2 (germline): GTSNPN, SVGIG (reference sequence). The CDR3 runs to 15 residues. Between the trimmed V and J ends, which lost 4 bases and 4 bases, there was a span of 18 bases. The CDR3 is CAWKVPPAYPDTQYF. The CDR3 DNA reads as TGTGCCTGGAAGGTCCCACCGGCCTACCCAGATACGCAGTATTTT.

This CDR3 is CSASSGRAEGFGETQYF. The CDR3 DNA is TGCAGTGCTAGCAGCGGGAGGGCCGAGGGGTTTGGAGAGACCCAGTACTTC. The V and J genes are TRBV20-1 and TRBJ2-5; 10 bases are shared with TRBD2. Trimming took 3 bases from V and 4 from J; bases not matched to a gene: 14. Germline V lookup: CDR1 DFQATT, CDR2 SNEGSKA (reference sequence). This CDR3 has 17 residues.

The V call is TRBV5-5, the J call TRBJ2-4, with D possibly being TRBD2 (5 bases). This CDR3 spans 16 amino acids. V was clipped by 3 bases and J by 2 bases, with 15 bases between them. Germline CDR1 and CDR2: SGHKS and YYEKEE (reference sequence). The chain's CDR3 is CASSSSNPGTKNIQYF. CDR3 nucleotides: TGTGCCAGCAGCTCCAGCAACCCGGGAACCAAAAACATTCAGTACTTC. The variable domain in full, completed from reference TRBV5-5 and TRBJ2-4, reads DAGVTQSPTHLIKTRGQQVTLRCSPISGHKSVSWYQQVLGQGPQFIFQYYEKEERGRGNFPDRFSARQFPNYSSELNVNALLLGDSALYLCASSSSNPGTKNIQYFGAGTRLSVL.

This clonotype has just one count. The V call is TRBV6-4, the J call TRBJ2-7; D uncertain. CDR1 and CDR2 (germline): MRHNA, SNTAGT. This CDR3 spans 14 amino acids. With 3 bases removed from V and 6 bases from J, the gap between germline ends came to 15 bases. CDR3 nucleotides: TGTGCCAGCAGTGAAGGAATAGATTCGGGCGAGCAGTACTTC. Residues: CASSEGIDSGEQYF.

CDR3 sequence reads: CASNIGTGLQNTEAFF. The CDR3 coding sequence is TGTGCCAGCAATATAGGGACAGGCCTCCAGAACACTGAAGCTTTCTTT. The chain couples TRBV6-5 to TRBJ1-1, with 8 bases matching TRBD1. Germline V lookup: CDR1 MNHEY, CDR2 SVGAGI. Losses at the gene ends were 7 bases for V and 1 base for J; bases not matched to a gene: 11. CDR3 length equals 16 residues.

The chain links TRBV24-1 to TRBJ2-2; D not resolved. Trimming stripped 6 bases from V and 8 bases from J, with 6 bases between. The CDR3 sequence is 11 residues long. Germline assignment: CDR1 KGHDR and CDR2 SFDVKD. The CDR3 bases are TGTGCCACCAGTCGCGGTGGGGAGCTGTTTTTT. Translation gives CATSRGGELFF.

The chain recombines TRBV11-1 with TRBJ2-2; a weak D match, TRBD1 (6 bases). Looked up from germline, CDR1 is SGHAT and CDR2 is FQDESV (reference sequence). The CDR3 is 17 residues long. The V gene lost 1 base and the J gene lost 0 bases, with 12 bases spanning the gap. The CDR3, as DNA: TGTGCCAGCAGCTTAGATCCGTGGGGGCCGAACACCGGGGAGCTGTTTTTT. Its protein is CASSLDPWGPNTGELFF.

This clonotype has only a few counts. This chain links TRBV11-1 with TRBJ2-5; D uncertain. Trimming took off 4 bases at V and 4 bases at J, with 10 bases between the two ends. CDR1 is SGHAT, CDR2 FQDESV, per germline (reference sequence). The CDR3 contains 13 residues. The DNA of the CDR3 is TGTGCCAGCAGCTCCCGAGTAGGAGAGACCCAGTACTTC. This encodes CASSSRVGETQYF.

The chain joins TRBV5-4 to TRBJ2-7, with 12 bases matching TRBD2. This CDR3 comprises 16 residues. The V gene end was trimmed by 4 bases and the J gene end by 3 bases; junction bases not matched to a gene: 8. Germline assignment: CDR1 SGHNT and CDR2 YYREEE (reference sequence). CDR3 bases: TGTGCCAGCAGCCCAGGACTAGCGGGGATGAACTACGAGCAGTACTTC. It translates to CASSPGLAGMNYEQYF.

In this sample, this clonotype turned up once. J is TRBJ2-5 and V is TRBV29-1, with a possible D match to TRBD2 (6 bases). CDR1 and CDR2 from the germline V gene are SQVTM and ANQGSEA. This CDR3 region has 12 residues. CDR3 in DNA: TGCAGTGCCGTCGGGGGACAAGAGACCCAGTACTTC. It codes for CSAVGGQETQYF. Using reference TRBV29-1 and TRBJ2-5 for the parts outside the CDR3, the full variable domain is SAVISQKPSRDICQRGTSLTIQCQVDSQVTMMFWYRQQPGQSLTLIATANQGSEATYESGFVIDKFPISRPNLTFSTLTVSNMSPEDSSIYLCSAVGGQETQYFGPGTRLLVL.

This chain uses TRBV19 with TRBJ1-5; D unclear. The CDR3 spans 15 residues. V was trimmed by 3 bases and J by 1 base, leaving 10 bases between them. In germline, CDR1 is LNHDA, CDR2 SQIVND (reference sequence). CDR3 sequence (DNA): TGTGCCAGTAGTATCGCCGGAGAGAGCAATCAGCCCCAGCATTTT. Residues: CASSIAGESNQPQHF.

V is TRBV11-2 and J is TRBJ2-1; TRBD2 aligns across 7 bases. V dropped 3 bases and J dropped 6; count of bases not matched to a gene: 2. This CDR3 comprises 13 residues. CDR1 is SGHAT, CDR2 FQNNGV, per germline. The CDR3 DNA is TGTGCCAGCAGCTTCGGGACTATCAATGAGCAGTTCTTC. Protein sequence: CASSFGTINEQFF.

V and J are TRBV5-4 and TRBJ1-2; D gene uncertain. The germline V gene encodes CDR1 SGHNT and CDR2 YYREEE (reference sequence). The CDR3 is 16 residues long. V shed 2 bases and J shed 5 bases, with 19 bases lying between them. Here the CDR3 reads CASSLPNNDGPYGYTF. The CDR3 DNA follows: TGTGCCAGCAGCTTACCTAATAATGACGGTCCATATGGCTACACCTTC.

This rearrangement joins TRBV29-1 to TRBJ2-7; the D gene is possibly TRBD2 (5 bases). Germline V gene lookup returns CDR1 SQVTM and CDR2 ANQGSEA. Deletions cut 4 bases from V and 6 bases from J, with 19 bases between. This CDR3 is 14 amino acids long. The CDR3 nucleotides are TGCAGCGTTGTGACTGGTCCGGGATATGGCGAGCAGTACTTC. It specifies CSVVTGPGYGEQYF.

The sample holds a few counts of this clonotype. The CDR3 DNA reads as TGCAGCGGGGAGACAAGCACAGATACGCAGTATTTT. This codes for CSGETSTDTQYF. The chain is built from TRBV29-1 and TRBJ2-3; tentative D call: TRBD2 (5 bases). The CDR3 contains 12 residues. Trimming stripped 7 bases from V and 0 bases from J, with 8 bases between. Germline CDR1 is SQVTM and CDR2 is ANQGSEA.

The sample holds one count of this clonotype. J is TRBJ1-2 and V is TRBV20-1; tentative D call: TRBD1 (5 bases). Per the germline V gene, CDR1 is DFQATT and CDR2 is SNEGSKA (reference sequence). CDR3 length: 12 amino acids. V was cut by 5 bases and J by 3 bases, with 10 bases left in between. CDR3 DNA: TGCAGTGCTGCTGGGGCGGACTATGGCTACACCTTC. It is translated as CSAAGADYGYTF.

V usage is TRBV6-2 or TRBV6-3 and J usage is TRBJ1-1, with D uncertain. CDR3 length: 14 amino acids. The germline V gene has CDR1 MNHEY and CDR2 SVGEGT. Trimming shortened V by 0 bases and J by 3 bases, and 8 bases separated the two germline ends. Here the CDR3 reads CASSYSFWDTEAFF. The DNA of the CDR3 is TGTGCCAGCAGTTACTCTTTCTGGGACACTGAAGCTTTCTTT.

The chain links TRBV29-1 to TRBJ2-7; D possibly corresponds to TRBD2 (5 bases). Germline V lookup: CDR1 SQVTM, CDR2 ANQGSEA. The CDR3 spans 13 residues. Trimming took off 4 bases at V and 0 bases at J, with 10 bases between the two ends. CDR3 region: CSVGGADSYEQYF. CDR3 DNA: TGCAGCGTTGGAGGAGCGGACTCCTACGAGCAGTACTTC.

The chain combines TRBV6-2 or TRBV6-3 with TRBJ2-1; 11 positions agree with TRBD2. The length of the CDR3 is 17 residues. From germline, CDR1 is MNHEY and CDR2 SVGEGT. Trimming cost V 6 bases and J 0 bases; bases outside gene matches: 7. The CDR3 sequence: CASRYPGLADSYNEQFF. As DNA, the CDR3 is TGTGCCAGCAGATACCCGGGACTAGCGGACTCCTACAATGAGCAGTTCTTC.

The chain joins TRBV6-5 to TRBJ2-1; 9 bases are shared with TRBD1. V was pared by 0 bases and J by 16 bases, with 7 bases of the junction left unmatched. This CDR3 comprises 13 residues. The germline CDR1 and CDR2 sequences are MNHEY and SVGAGI. The CDR3 here is CASSYSNRDRVFF. DNA of the CDR3: TGTGCCAGCAGTTACTCCAACAGGGACAGGGTCTTCTTC.

This rearrangement joins TRBV20-1 to TRBJ2-3; TRBD2 might be the D (5 bases). There are 14 residues in the CDR3. Germline CDR1 is DFQATT and CDR2 is SNEGSKA (reference sequence). Trimming removed 0 bases from V and 4 bases from J, with 11 bases in between. This CDR3 is CSARERATPDTQYF. The CDR3 nucleotides read TGCAGTGCTAGAGAGAGGGCCACTCCAGATACGCAGTATTTT.

V usage is TRBV11-2 and J usage is TRBJ2-1; no reliable D call. The CDR3 totals 15 residues. Trimming took off 0 bases at V and 8 bases at J, with 14 bases between the two ends. CDR1 SGHAT and CDR2 FQNNGV come from the germline V gene. The CDR3 nucleotides read TGTGCCAGCAGCTTAGATCTAAGAGACGTAGATGAGCAGTTCTTC. Protein: CASSLDLRDVDEQFF. Full variable domain (missing parts from reference TRBV11-2 and TRBJ2-1): EAGVAQSPRYKIIEKRQSVAFWCNPISGHATLYWYQQILGQGPKLLIQFQNNGVVDDSQLPKDRFSAERLKGVDSTLKIQPAKLEDSAVYLCASSLDLRDVDEQFFGPGTRLTVL.

The rearrangement uses TRBV29-1 and TRBJ1-1; D is perhaps TRBD1 (5 bases). Trimming stripped 4 bases from V and 3 bases from J, with 9 bases between. Germline V gene sequence: CDR1 SQVTM, CDR2 ANQGSEA. CDR3 length equals 12 residues. CDR3 nucleotides: TGCAGCGTTGCAGGGTTACACACTGAAGCTTTCTTT. This translates into CSVAGLHTEAFF.

This clonotype was picked up a small number of times. The rearrangement links TRBV19 to TRBJ2-1; D might be TRBD2 (5 bases). CDR1 LNHDA and CDR2 SQIVND come from the germline V gene (reference sequence). CDR3 length: 16 amino acids. Trimming cost V 3 bases and J 2 bases, with 14 bases left between them. The CDR3 coding sequence is TGTGCCAGTAGTATTTCCGGCGGGCCCGCCTACAATGAGCAGTTCTTC. Amino acids: CASSISGGPAYNEQFF.

This sequence joins TRBV29-1 and TRBJ2-5, with 7 bases fitting TRBD1. The CDR3 covers 14 residues. V was clipped by 4 bases and J by 5 bases; unmatched bases: 10. Germline V gene data show CDR1 as SQVTM and CDR2 as ANQGSEA. The CDR3 loop reads CSVVGQALGETQYF. The CDR3 DNA follows: TGCAGCGTTGTAGGACAGGCCTTGGGGGAGACCCAGTACTTC.